This T cell receptor (beta chain) was captured by sequencing in a study of blood T cell repertoires in COVID-19. Study details: Italy, Spain and the United States were the sources of the convalescent and acute COVID-19 samples. Sample material is recorded as cDNA or gDNA derived from T cells, B-cell-depleted T cells, or PBMCs.

Original data processing: Amplification of reference gene primers was used by the study to estimate nucleated cell counts. The repertoire was sequenced with immunoSEQ multiplex PCR; TCRdb's copy has only in-frame clones and lacks some. The V and J calls and clone size were taken over from that table, and D and trimming were inferred from the DNA. Of about 170,000 clones listed, approximately 91% are singletons. Seattle's enrolled individuals joined amid active infection and were then monitored longitudinally. Sequencing was done on a sample of peripheral blood. The receptor was derived from a man younger than 30 with COVID-19, enrolled during active disease.

The CDR3 loop reads CASSRNTGELFF. DNA for the CDR3: TGCGCCAGCAGTCGTAACACCGGGGAGCTGTTTTTT. The chain carries TRBV4-1 and TRBJ2-2; D gene uncertain. Trimming stripped 6 bases from V and 2 bases from J, with 4 bases between. From germline, CDR1 is MGHRA and CDR2 YSYEKL. The CDR3 is made up of 12 amino acids.